This TCR beta chain was identified during a study of cytomegalovirus exposure and HLA in healthy donors. The CDR3 is 19 residues long. Germline V gene lookup returns CDR1 SQVTM and CDR2 ANQGSEA. J gave up 6 bases and V 4 bases, and 18 bases lay outside the gene matches. Sequenced by immunoSEQ multiplex PCR; TCRdb stores in-frame clones only, minus some. The profile shows about 180,000 clones, roughly 89% of them singletons. The sample comprised PBMCs. This clonotype was obtained from a woman in her thirties in good health and CMV-seronegative. V is TRBV29-1 and J is TRBJ2-3; 14 bases fit TRBD2. The CDR3 is CSVVFLETSGGARSDTQYF. For the CDR3, the DNA is TGCAGCGTTGTGTTTCTCGAGACTAGCGGGGGGGCCAGGTCCGATACGCAGTATTTT.